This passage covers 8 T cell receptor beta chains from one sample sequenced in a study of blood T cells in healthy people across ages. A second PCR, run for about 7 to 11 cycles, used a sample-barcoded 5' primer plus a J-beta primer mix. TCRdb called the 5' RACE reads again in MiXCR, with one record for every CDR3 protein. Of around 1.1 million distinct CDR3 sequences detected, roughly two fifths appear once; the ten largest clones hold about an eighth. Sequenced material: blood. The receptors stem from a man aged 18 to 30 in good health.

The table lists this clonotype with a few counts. The CDR3 loop is CASSPPSGGPPNTGELFF. The CDR3 region has the DNA TGTGCCAGCTCACCACCCAGCGGGGGCCCACCTAACACCGGGGAGCTGTTTTTT. The rearrangement joins TRBV18 to TRBJ2-2, with 8 positions matching TRBD2. This CDR3 is built from 18 residues. Trimming took 0 bases from V and 2 from J; bases not matched to a gene: 8. Germline V gene sequence: CDR1 KGHSH, CDR2 LQKENI.

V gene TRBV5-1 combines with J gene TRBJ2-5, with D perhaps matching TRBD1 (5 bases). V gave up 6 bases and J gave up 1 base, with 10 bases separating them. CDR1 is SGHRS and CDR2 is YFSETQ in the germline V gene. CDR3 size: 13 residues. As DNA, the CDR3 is TGCGCCAGCAATATGGACACCCAAGAGACCCAGTACTTC. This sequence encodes CASNMDTQETQYF.

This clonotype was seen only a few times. CDR3 bases: TGTGCCAGCAGTGAATTGGGCAGAAAGAACACTGAAGCTTTCTTT. Amino acids: CASSELGRKNTEAFF. The chain is built from TRBV25-1 and TRBJ1-1; no clear D gene. CDR1 is MGHDK, CDR2 SYGVNS, per germline. Trimming pared 1 base from V and 1 base from J, leaving 10 bases between. The CDR3 spans 15 residues.

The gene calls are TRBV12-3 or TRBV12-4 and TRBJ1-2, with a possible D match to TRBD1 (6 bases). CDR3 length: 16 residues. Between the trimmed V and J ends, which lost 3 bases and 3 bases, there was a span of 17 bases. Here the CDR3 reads CASSLMETGKDYGYTF. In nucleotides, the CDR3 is TGTGCCAGCAGTTTGATGGAAACAGGGAAGGACTATGGCTACACCTTC.

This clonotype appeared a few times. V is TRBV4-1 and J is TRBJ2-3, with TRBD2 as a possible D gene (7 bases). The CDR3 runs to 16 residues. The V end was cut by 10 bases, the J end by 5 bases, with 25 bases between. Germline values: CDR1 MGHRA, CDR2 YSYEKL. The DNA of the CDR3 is TGCGCCAACCCTGACCTGGGGGGGGCCTTGGAAGATACGCAGTATTTT. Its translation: CANPDLGGALEDTQYF.

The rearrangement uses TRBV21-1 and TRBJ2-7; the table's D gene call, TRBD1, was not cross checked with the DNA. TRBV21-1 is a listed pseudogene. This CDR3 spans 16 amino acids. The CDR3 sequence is CASSNDGDPRDNEQYF. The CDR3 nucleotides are TGTGCCAGCAGCAATGATGGGGACCCCCGCGACAATGAGCAGTACTTC.

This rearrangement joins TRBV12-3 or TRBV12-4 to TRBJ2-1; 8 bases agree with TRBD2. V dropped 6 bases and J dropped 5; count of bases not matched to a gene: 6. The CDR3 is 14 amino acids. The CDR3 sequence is CASRGTSGDNEQFF. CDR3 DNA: TGTGCCAGCAGGGGGACTAGTGGAGACAATGAGCAGTTCTTC.

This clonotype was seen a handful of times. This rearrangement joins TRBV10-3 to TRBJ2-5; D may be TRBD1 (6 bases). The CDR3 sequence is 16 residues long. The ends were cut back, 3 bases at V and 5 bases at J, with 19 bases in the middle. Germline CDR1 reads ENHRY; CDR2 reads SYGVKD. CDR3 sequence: CAISDTTTGQGETQYF. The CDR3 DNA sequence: TGTGCCATCAGTGATACAACTACAGGGCAGGGGGAGACCCAGTACTTC.